Listed below are T cell receptor beta chains from one sample, sequenced in a study of memory CD4+ T cells and cytomegalovirus serostatus. The repertoire was sequenced with immunoSEQ multiplex PCR; TCRdb's copy has only in-frame clones and lacks some. The sample carries 35,000 to 50,000 clones, about 80% recorded once. Sequenced sample: memory CD4+ T cells from blood. The receptors originated from an adult in good health and CMV-seronegative. The CDR3 runs from the conserved cysteine through the conserved F or W. Each record gives: clone size, V gene, J gene, D gene, CDR3 protein, CDR3 DNA. The D gene is left open where the match is weak. Rows give clone size only sometimes, using once, few, many, or a class for an expanded clone.

clone size: NA; V gene: TRBV6-1; J gene: TRBJ1-3; D gene: NA; CDR3 protein: CASSDGGTGNTIYF; CDR3 DNA: TGTGCCAGCAGTGATGGAGGGACTGGAAACACCATATATTTT
clone size: NA; V gene: TRBV29-1; J gene: TRBJ1-2; D gene: NA; CDR3 protein: CSVDRGGDYTF; CDR3 DNA: TGCAGCGTTGACAGGGGTGGCGACTACACCTTC
clone size: few; V gene: TRBV5-1; J gene: TRBJ2-5; D gene: NA; CDR3 protein: CASSLGSLQTQYF; CDR3 DNA: TGCGCCAGCAGCTTGGGGTCCCTACAGACCCAGTACTTC
clone size: NA; V gene: TRBV7-6; J gene: TRBJ2-2; D gene: NA; CDR3 protein: CASSLQGGLGELFF; CDR3 DNA: TGTGCCAGCAGCTTACAGGGGGGCCTGGGGGAGCTGTTTTTT
clone size: once; V gene: TRBV11-2; J gene: TRBJ2-1; D gene: NA; CDR3 protein: CASSLQRNLEQFF; CDR3 DNA: TGTGCCAGCAGCTTACAGAGGAACTTGGAGCAGTTCTTC
clone size: NA; V gene: TRBV19; J gene: TRBJ2-3; D gene: NA; CDR3 protein: CASSMGLPGRFADTQYF; CDR3 DNA: TGTGCCAGTAGTATGGGGCTGCCGGGACGATTCGCAGATACGCAGTATTTT
clone size: medium-sized; V gene: TRBV5-1; J gene: TRBJ2-7; D gene: TRBD2; CDR3 protein: CASSPRLADYEQYF; CDR3 DNA: TGCGCCAGCAGCCCAAGACTAGCGGACTACGAGCAGTACTTC
clone size: NA; V gene: TRBV5-4; J gene: TRBJ2-1; D gene: NA; CDR3 protein: CASTPGGLYNEQFF; CDR3 DNA: TGTGCCAGCACCCCCGGGGGGCTCTACAATGAGCAGTTCTTC
clone size: NA; V gene: TRBV11-3; J gene: TRBJ2-7; D gene: NA; CDR3 protein: CASSSTGISYEQYF; CDR3 DNA: TGTGCCAGCAGCTCTACAGGAATTTCCTACGAGCAGTACTTC
clone size: NA; V gene: TRBV19; J gene: TRBJ1-1; D gene: TRBD1; CDR3 protein: CASSLGTGPPEAFF; CDR3 DNA: TGTGCCAGTTCTCTCGGGACAGGTCCCCCTGAAGCTTTCTTT
clone size: NA; V gene: TRBV5-6; J gene: TRBJ2-7; D gene: NA; CDR3 protein: CASSLAYEQYF; CDR3 DNA: TGTGCCAGCAGCTTGGCCTACGAGCAGTACTTC
clone size: NA; V gene: TRBV6-5; J gene: TRBJ1-6; D gene: TRBD1; CDR3 protein: CASSYRQGRSPLHF; CDR3 DNA: TGTGCCAGCAGTTACCGACAGGGAAGGTCACCCCTCCACTTT
clone size: NA; V gene: TRBV7-2; J gene: TRBJ2-7; D gene: TRBD2; CDR3 protein: CASSSPGTSGSSSHF; CDR3 DNA: TGTGCCAGCAGTTCCCCCGGGACTAGCGGGAGTTCTTCTCACTTC
clone size: few; V gene: TRBV5-1; J gene: TRBJ1-1; D gene: NA; CDR3 protein: CASSRDGNTEAFF; CDR3 DNA: TGCGCCAGCAGCCGAGACGGTAACACTGAAGCTTTCTTT
clone size: NA; V gene: TRBV7-9; J gene: TRBJ2-3; D gene: NA; CDR3 protein: CASSLVVALGDTQYF; CDR3 DNA: TGTGCCAGCAGCTTAGTAGTAGCGCTAGGGGATACGCAGTATTTT
clone size: NA; V gene: TRBV29-1; J gene: TRBJ2-3; D gene: NA; CDR3 protein: CSVFSSRPADTQYF; CDR3 DNA: TGCAGCGTTTTTTCGTCTAGGCCTGCTGATACGCAGTATTTT
clone size: once; V gene: TRBV10-1; J gene: TRBJ2-1; D gene: NA; CDR3 protein: CASREENNEQFF; CDR3 DNA: TGCGCCAGCAGGGAGGAAAACAATGAGCAGTTCTTC
clone size: NA; V gene: TRBV5-6; J gene: TRBJ2-5; D gene: NA; CDR3 protein: CASSLTLRETQYF; CDR3 DNA: TGTGCCAGCAGCTTGACCCTCCGCGAGACCCAGTACTTC
clone size: NA; V gene: TRBV4-1; J gene: TRBJ1-3; D gene: NA; CDR3 protein: CASSQDTDSSGNTIYF; CDR3 DNA: TGCGCCAGCAGCCAAGATACAGACTCCTCTGGAAACACCATATATTTT
clone size: NA; V gene: TRBV11-1; J gene: TRBJ2-3; D gene: TRBD2; CDR3 protein: CASSGGGGSFDAQYF; CDR3 DNA: TGTGCCAGCAGCGGCGGAGGCGGGAGTTTTGATGCGCAGTATTTT
clone size: NA; V gene: TRBV11-2; J gene: TRBJ1-4; D gene: NA; CDR3 protein: CASSLLGQGDEKLFF; CDR3 DNA: TGTGCCAGCAGCTTACTCGGCCAAGGGGATGAAAAACTGTTTTTT
clone size: NA; V gene: TRBV7-2; J gene: TRBJ1-2; D gene: TRBD1; CDR3 protein: CASSPGQNYGYTF; CDR3 DNA: TGTGCCAGCAGCCCGGGACAGAACTATGGCTACACCTTC
clone size: NA; V gene: TRBV19; J gene: TRBJ1-5; D gene: NA; CDR3 protein: CASSIFSQGNQPQHF; CDR3 DNA: TGTGCCAGTAGTATCTTTTCCCAAGGCAATCAGCCCCAGCATTTT
clone size: NA; V gene: TRBV6-6; J gene: TRBJ1-4; D gene: NA; CDR3 protein: CASSYSYRDEKLFF; CDR3 DNA: TGTGCCAGCAGTTACTCGTACAGGGATGAAAAACTGTTTTTT
clone size: NA; V gene: TRBV7-2; J gene: TRBJ1-2; D gene: NA; CDR3 protein: CASSEWEAYGYTF; CDR3 DNA: TGTGCCAGCAGCGAATGGGAGGCGTATGGCTACACCTTC
clone size: NA; V gene: TRBV6-1; J gene: TRBJ2-7; D gene: TRBD1; CDR3 protein: CASSGGTGGLYEQYF; CDR3 DNA: TGTGCCAGCAGTGGAGGGACAGGGGGCCTCTACGAGCAGTACTTC
clone size: NA; V gene: TRBV30; J gene: TRBJ1-2; D gene: NA; CDR3 protein: CAWWGGPYGYTF; CDR3 DNA: TGTGCCTGGTGGGGGGGTCCCTATGGCTACACCTTC
clone size: NA; V gene: TRBV7-9; J gene: TRBJ2-7; D gene: NA; CDR3 protein: CASRLSAAHEQYF; CDR3 DNA: TGTGCCAGCAGGTTGAGCGCGGCCCACGAGCAGTACTTC
clone size: NA; V gene: TRBV7-2; J gene: TRBJ2-7; D gene: TRBD2; CDR3 protein: CASSLFSGVTYEQYF; CDR3 DNA: TGTGCCAGCAGCTTATTTAGCGGGGTGACCTACGAGCAGTACTTC
clone size: NA; V gene: TRBV6-6; J gene: TRBJ2-7; D gene: TRBD2; CDR3 protein: CASSWGLAGVHF; CDR3 DNA: TGTGCCAGCAGTTGGGGACTAGCGGGAGTGCACTTC
clone size: few; V gene: TRBV30; J gene: TRBJ2-7; D gene: NA; CDR3 protein: CAWMVGLHEQYF; CDR3 DNA: TGTGCCTGGATGGTCGGGCTCCACGAGCAGTACTTC
clone size: NA; V gene: TRBV7-2; J gene: TRBJ2-2; D gene: TRBD2; CDR3 protein: CASSPYSSGRAGELFF; CDR3 DNA: TGTGCCAGCAGCCCGTATTCTAGCGGGAGGGCCGGGGAGCTGTTTTTT
clone size: NA; V gene: TRBV10-2; J gene: TRBJ2-1; D gene: TRBD2; CDR3 protein: CASGAPGLESDEQFF; CDR3 DNA: TGCGCCAGCGGGGCCCCGGGACTAGAAAGCGATGAGCAGTTCTTC
clone size: once; V gene: TRBV30; J gene: TRBJ1-1; D gene: NA; CDR3 protein: CASYSGPLNTEAFF; CDR3 DNA: TGTGCCTCCTACAGCGGGCCCCTGAACACCGAAGCTTTCTTT
clone size: NA; V gene: TRBV12-5; J gene: TRBJ2-5; D gene: NA; CDR3 protein: CASGLPDETQYF; CDR3 DNA: TGTGCTAGTGGTTTGCCCGACGAGACCCAGTACTTC
clone size: NA; V gene: TRBV5-1; J gene: TRBJ2-5; D gene: TRBD2; CDR3 protein: CASSSGTSALQETQYF; CDR3 DNA: TGCGCCAGCAGCTCGGGGACTAGTGCTTTACAAGAGACCCAGTACTTC
clone size: NA; V gene: TRBV18; J gene: TRBJ2-1; D gene: TRBD1; CDR3 protein: CASSPTGDRGEFF; CDR3 DNA: TGTGCCAGCTCGCCCACTGGGGACAGGGGGGAGTTCTTC
clone size: few; V gene: TRBV9; J gene: TRBJ2-2; D gene: NA; CDR3 protein: CASSGGHTNTGELFF; CDR3 DNA: TGTGCCAGCAGCGGCGGACACACGAACACCGGGGAGCTGTTTTTT
clone size: NA; V gene: TRBV25-1; J gene: TRBJ2-7; D gene: NA; CDR3 protein: CASSAPGGAPREQYF; CDR3 DNA: TGTGCCAGCAGTGCACCGGGTGGGGCGCCGCGAGAGCAGTACTTC
clone size: NA; V gene: TRBV11-2; J gene: TRBJ1-3; D gene: NA; CDR3 protein: CASSSGPGDSGNTIYF; CDR3 DNA: TGTGCCAGCAGCTCGGGGCCAGGGGATTCTGGAAACACCATATATTTT